This T cell receptor beta chain is from a study of control samples from healthy donors and cancer patients (dated by TCRdb to the early 2020s). The library was made by the immunoSEQ multiplex PCR assay. The source is immuneACCESS, and TCRdb retained only in-frame sequences with V and J called. Part of the clones is not carried over; for the studies checked, unresolved V genes explain less than half of this, and the remainder is unexplained. This specimen's table enumerates approximately 190,000 clones. Together, the top ten hold less than 2.5% of the sample. Looking up the germline V gene yields CDR1 LGHNA and CDR2 YNFKEQ. Trimming at the junction amounts to 0 bases on V and 4 bases on J, and the germline ends lie 18 bases apart. The CDR3 goes from the cysteine to the phenylalanine over 17 residues. Just the 51-base CDR3 DNA is kept, in frame starting at base 1. Worth noting for this clone: Its recognized antigen is unknown.

The source is a woman in her thirties in good health. Source material: blood. The chain links TRBV4-2 with TRBJ1-2; no D gene is confidently identified. In nucleotide form, the sequence is TGTGCCAGCAGCCAAGATCAACGACGGACCAGTCGCTATGGCTACACCTTC. Its product reads: CASSQDQRRTSRYGYTF.